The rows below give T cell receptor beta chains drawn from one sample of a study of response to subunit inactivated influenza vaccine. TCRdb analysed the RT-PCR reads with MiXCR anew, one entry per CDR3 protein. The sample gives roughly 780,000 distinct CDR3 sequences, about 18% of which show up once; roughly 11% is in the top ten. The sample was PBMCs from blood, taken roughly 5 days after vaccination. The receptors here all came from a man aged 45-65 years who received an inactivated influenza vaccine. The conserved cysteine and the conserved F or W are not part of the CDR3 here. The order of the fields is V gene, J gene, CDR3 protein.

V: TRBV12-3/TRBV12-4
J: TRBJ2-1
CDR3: ASSLMAGGLTEQF

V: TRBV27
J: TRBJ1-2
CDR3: ASRQRTGGTYGYT

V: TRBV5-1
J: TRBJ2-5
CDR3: ASGQKQGATETQY

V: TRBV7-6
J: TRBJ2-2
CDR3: ASSRLAPTGELF

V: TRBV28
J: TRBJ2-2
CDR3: ASRTGTYTGELF

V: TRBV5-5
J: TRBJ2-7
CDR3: ASSWDGSYEQY

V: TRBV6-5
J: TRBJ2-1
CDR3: ASSYASGVGNEQF

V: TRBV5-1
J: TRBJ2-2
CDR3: ASSPRTGNTGELF

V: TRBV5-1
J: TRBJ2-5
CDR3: ASSLAHRGETQY

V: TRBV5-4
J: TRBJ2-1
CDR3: ASSLVASGNEQF

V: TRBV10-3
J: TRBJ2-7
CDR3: ATEGQGGYEQY

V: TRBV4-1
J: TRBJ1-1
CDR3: ASSQEGLITEAF

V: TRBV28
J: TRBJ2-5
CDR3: ASSYGRLQETQY

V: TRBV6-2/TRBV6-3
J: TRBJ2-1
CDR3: ASQPGTSGITTNNEQF

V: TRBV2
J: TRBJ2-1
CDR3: ASSEEALGEQF

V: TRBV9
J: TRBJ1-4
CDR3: ASSVAGRRRDEKLF

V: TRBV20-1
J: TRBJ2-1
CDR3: SANPPAGGYRNEQF

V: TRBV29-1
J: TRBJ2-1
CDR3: SGGQGGYNEQF

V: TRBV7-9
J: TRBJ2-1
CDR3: ASSSAIGEQF

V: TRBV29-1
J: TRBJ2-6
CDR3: SVRRDSGANVLT

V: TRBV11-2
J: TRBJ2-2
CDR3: ASSLDRTSPTGELF

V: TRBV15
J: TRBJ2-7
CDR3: ATSRDRVQNEQY

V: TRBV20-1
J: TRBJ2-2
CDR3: SARSQRGDTGELF

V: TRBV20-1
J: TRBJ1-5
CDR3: SARVGAPGQPQH

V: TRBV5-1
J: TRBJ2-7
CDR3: ASSPGHTYEQY

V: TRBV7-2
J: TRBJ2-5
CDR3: ASSFRSGINQETQY

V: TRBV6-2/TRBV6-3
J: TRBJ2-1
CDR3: ASNPRTGDNEQF

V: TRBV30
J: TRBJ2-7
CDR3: AWSVPQLHYEQY

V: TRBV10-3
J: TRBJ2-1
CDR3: ATELAGGYNEQF

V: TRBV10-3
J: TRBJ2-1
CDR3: AISVTGPNEQF

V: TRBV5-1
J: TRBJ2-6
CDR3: ASGVGSSGANVLT

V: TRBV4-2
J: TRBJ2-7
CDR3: ASSQEDRGKVEQY

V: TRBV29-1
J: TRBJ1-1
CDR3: SVKQENTEAF

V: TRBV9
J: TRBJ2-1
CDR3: ASSVAGVGMFEQF

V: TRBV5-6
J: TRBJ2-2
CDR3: ASRASPGELF

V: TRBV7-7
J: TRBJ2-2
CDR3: ASRRTGETGELF

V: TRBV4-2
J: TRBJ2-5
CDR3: ASSQDTSGSLRETQY

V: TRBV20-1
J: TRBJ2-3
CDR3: SATDVGGSTDTQY

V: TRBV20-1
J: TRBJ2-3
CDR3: SASGTQGKSDTQY

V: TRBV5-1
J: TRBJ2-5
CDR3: ASSSRTSSETQY

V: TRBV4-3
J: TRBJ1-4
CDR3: ASSQDLAEKLF

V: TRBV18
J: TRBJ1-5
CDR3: ASSPKPDEPQH

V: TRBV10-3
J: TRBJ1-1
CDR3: AISGDTEAF